The 4 T cell receptor beta chains in this list originate from one sample, sequenced in a study of immune evolution from preneoplasia to lung adenocarcinoma. The method was immunoSEQ multiplex PCR; TCRdb's version includes in-frame clones alone and lacks a portion of them. Counted here are around 4,100 clones, 70% to 85% occurring once; the ten biggest clones make up 5.5% to 8%. Input material: FFPE minimally invasive lung adenocarcinoma tissue. The receptors stem from a person aged 45-69 years with lung adenocarcinoma.

The chain couples TRBV11-2 to TRBJ1-2; D unclear. The V gene's germline CDR1 is SGHAT and CDR2 FQNNGV. Trimming pared 4 bases from V and 4 bases from J, leaving 19 bases between. The CDR3 is made up of 16 amino acids. The CDR3 spells CASSSGTGSRGYGYTF. DNA of the CDR3: TGTGCCAGCAGCTCCGGCACGGGGAGCAGAGGCTATGGCTACACCTTC. The full variable domain, its missing parts supplied by reference TRBV11-2 and TRBJ1-2, is EAGVAQSPRYKIIEKRQSVAFWCNPISGHATLYWYQQILGQGPKLLIQFQNNGVVDDSQLPKDRFSAERLKGVDSTLKIQPAKLEDSAVYLCASSSGTGSRGYGYTFGSGTRLTVV.

CDR3 DNA sequence: TGCGCCAGCAGTGAGCTGGGGAACACCGGGGAGCTGTTTTTT. Translated: CASSELGNTGELFF. V gene TRBV10-2 combines with J gene TRBJ2-2; no definite D call. Trimming shortened V by 2 bases and J by 1 base, and 5 bases separated the two germline ends. Looked up from germline, CDR1 is WSHSY and CDR2 is SAAADI. The CDR3 has 14 residues.

This chain uses TRBV9 with TRBJ2-1; TRBD1 matches at 8 bases. The CDR3 is 15 amino acids. Germline CDR1 SGDLS, CDR2 YYNGEE. V was clipped by 3 bases and J by 1 base; unmatched bases: 3. The CDR3 sequence is CASSATGESYNEQFF. The DNA of the CDR3 is TGTGCCAGCAGCGCGACAGGGGAATCCTACAATGAGCAGTTCTTC.

The rearrangement uses TRBV11-2 and TRBJ2-1, with TRBD2 matching 12 bases. The CDR3 spans 18 residues. V gave up 1 base and J gave up 8 bases; unmatched junction bases: 12. The germline CDR1 and CDR2 sequences are SGHAT and FQNNGV. The CDR3 DNA sequence: TGTGCCAGCAGCTTAGTGTTACTAGCGGGGGGCACTTATCATGAGCAGTTCTTC. It yields the protein CASSLVLLAGGTYHEQFF.